These 20 T cell receptor beta chains originate from one sample sequenced in a study of early T cells in non-severe SARS-CoV-2 infection. TCRdb re-called the 5' RACE reads through MiXCR, storing one row per CDR3 protein. The sample contains roughly 30,000 distinct CDR3 sequences, approximately 6.4% of which appear only once. The material sequenced was whole blood, taken at baseline. These receptors were obtained from an adult who was a healthcare worker with PCR-confirmed SARS-CoV-2 infection or an uninfected control (not recorded which).

Only a few counts were recorded for this clonotype. V is TRBV12-5 and J is TRBJ2-7; D gene ambiguous. Germline V gives CDR1 LGHNT, CDR2 FRNRAP. CDR3 length: 12 residues. Trimming removed 0 bases from V and 5 bases from J, with 5 bases in between. The CDR3 sequence is CASGLVRDEQYF. CDR3 nucleotides: TGTGCTAGTGGTTTGGTACGTGACGAGCAGTACTTC.

The chain couples TRBV7-6 to TRBJ2-5, with 12 bases matching TRBD2. The ends lost 4 bases at V and 4 bases at J; junction bases unmatched: 13. Germline assignment: CDR1 SGHVS and CDR2 FNYEAQ. The CDR3 consists of 18 residues. The CDR3 DNA reads as TGTGCCAGCAGCTCCTCGACTAGCGGGGGCCGGAGGGGAGAGACCCAGTACTTC. It translates to CASSSSTSGGRRGETQYF.

This clonotype showed up many times. This chain connects TRBV5-6 to TRBJ2-2; D gene unclear. The CDR3 has 12 amino acids. With 2 bases removed from V and 6 bases from J, the gap between germline ends came to 5 bases. From germline, CDR1 is SGHDT and CDR2 YYEEEE. CDR3 nucleotides: TGTGCCAGCAGCTTTGACGCCGGGGAGCTGTTTTTT. It codes for CASSFDAGELFF.

This clonotype was detected many times. V is TRBV7-8 and J is TRBJ2-4, with a weak D call TRBD1 (5 bases). Germline V gives CDR1 SGHVS, CDR2 FQNEAQ. This CDR3 comprises 19 residues. V was cut by 0 bases and J by 0 bases, with 18 bases left in between. The CDR3 region has the DNA TGTGCCAGCAGCTTAGCTCCGGCAGGGTCGACCTTAGCCAAAAACATTCAGTACTTC. Its protein product is CASSLAPAGSTLAKNIQYF.

This rearrangement joins TRBV7-2 to TRBJ1-3; no definite D call. Germline V gene data show CDR1 as SGHTA and CDR2 as FQGNSA. This CDR3 has 12 residues. Trimming took 5 bases from V and 3 from J, leaving 5 bases between them. The CDR3 here is CASSTSGNTIYF. CDR3 sequence (DNA): TGTGCCAGCAGCACCAGTGGAAACACCATATATTTT.

This clonotype was recorded at least ten times. CDR3 bases: TGTGCCAGCAGTTCCTTTCCCGGGGAGCTGTTTTTT. Protein product: CASSSFPGELFF. The rearrangement uses TRBV27 and TRBJ2-2; D is unclear. CDR3 length: 12 amino acids. CDR1 is MNHEY and CDR2 is SMNVEV in the germline V gene (reference sequence). Trimming stripped 4 bases from V and 6 bases from J, with 6 bases between.

This clonotype is judged medium-sized. This chain links TRBV6-5 with TRBJ2-7, with D perhaps TRBD1 (6 bases). Germline CDR1 is MNHEY and CDR2 is SVGAGI. Trimming pared 0 bases from V and 0 bases from J, leaving 12 bases between. This CDR3 comprises 16 residues. CDR3 loop: CASSYSGRGNSYEQYF. CDR3 bases: TGTGCCAGCAGTTACTCGGGCAGGGGCAACTCCTACGAGCAGTACTTC.

This clonotype was picked up many times. The chain is built from TRBV18 and TRBJ2-1, with D possibly TRBD2 on 5 matching bases. Trimming took 2 bases from V and 6 from J, leaving 11 bases between them. CDR3 size: 14 residues. CDR1 is KGHSH, CDR2 LQKENI, per germline. CDR3 protein: CASSPKRLSNEQFF. The DNA of the CDR3 is TGTGCCAGCTCACCAAAGAGACTATCCAATGAGCAGTTCTTC.

V is TRBV9 and J is TRBJ2-7; tentatively, D is TRBD1 or TRBD2 (5 bases each). CDR1 is SGDLS and CDR2 is YYNGEE in the germline V gene. This CDR3 region has 14 residues. Trimming took off 4 bases at V and 5 bases at J, with 16 bases between the two ends. CDR3 nucleotides: TGTGCCAGCAGCTCGGGACCTCTCCCGGACGAGCAGTACTTC. The encoded protein is CASSSGPLPDEQYF. The full variable domain, in which reference TRBV9 and TRBJ2-7 provide the parts outside the CDR3, is DSGVTQTPKHLITATGQRVTLRCSPRSGDLSVYWYQQSLDQGLQFLIQYYNGEERAKGNILERFSAQQFPDLHSELNLSSLELGDSALYFCASSSGPLPDEQYFGPGTRLTVT.

The chain uses TRBV5-5 and TRBJ2-7; possible D gene TRBD1, 7 bases. The CDR3 sequence is 16 residues long. V was pared by 1 base and J by 7 bases, with 21 bases between. Looked up from germline, CDR1 is SGHKS and CDR2 is YYEKEE (reference sequence). The CDR3 is CASSLLSGTASGEQYF. The CDR3 DNA is TGTGCCAGCAGCTTGTTATCCGGGACAGCCAGCGGGGAGCAGTACTTC.

This clonotype was observed at least ten times. The chain couples TRBV12-3 or TRBV12-4 to TRBJ2-5; D unclear. There are 13 residues in the CDR3. Trimming took 3 bases from V and 1 from J, leaving 6 bases between them. The CDR3 nucleotides are TGTGCCAGCAGTTTCAATTCCCAAGAGACCCAGTACTTC. Its translation is CASSFNSQETQYF.

This clonotype was observed many times. The chain has TRBV6-6 and TRBJ1-1; tentatively, D is TRBD1 (5 bases). Trimming pared 2 bases from V and 6 bases from J, leaving 16 bases between. The germline CDR1 and CDR2 sequences are MNHNY and SVGAGI (reference sequence). This CDR3 has 15 amino acids. CDR3 amino acids: CASSYPQGGQAEAFF. In nucleotides, the CDR3 is TGTGCCAGCAGTTACCCTCAGGGAGGTCAGGCTGAAGCTTTCTTT.

This clonotype appeared many times. The gene calls are TRBV28 and TRBJ2-1; D perhaps matches TRBD1 (6 bases). This CDR3 spans 14 amino acids. Looked up from germline, CDR1 is MDHEN and CDR2 is SYDVKM. The V gene lost 2 bases and the J gene lost 7 bases, with 12 bases spanning the gap. In DNA, the CDR3 is TGTGCCAGCAGTTTACAGGGGCGAGGGAATGAGCAGTTCTTC. Amino acid sequence: CASSLQGRGNEQFF. Together with reference TRBV28 and TRBJ2-1, the CDR3 gives the full variable domain: DVKVTQSSRYLVKRTGEKVFLECVQDMDHENMFWYRQDPGLGLRLIYFSYDVKMKEKGDIPEGYSVSREKKERFSLILESASTNQTSMYLCASSLQGRGNEQFFGPGTRLTVL.

This clonotype has a count of ten or more. The chain uses TRBV2 and TRBJ1-1, with 7 bases matching TRBD1. This CDR3 has 15 amino acids. Germline V gives CDR1 SNHLY, CDR2 FYNNEI. V gave up 9 bases and J gave up 0 bases; unmatched junction bases: 10. In nucleotides, the CDR3 is TGTGCCAGGACAGGGCAATCCTTCATGAACACTGAAGCTTTCTTT. Encoded protein: CARTGQSFMNTEAFF.

This clonotype was detected ten times or more. The genes are TRBV6-2 or TRBV6-3 and TRBJ2-7; D is unresolved. Trimming shortened V by 7 bases and J by 5 bases, and 24 bases separated the two germline ends. This CDR3 is built from 16 residues. CDR1 is MNHEY, CDR2 SVGEGT, per germline. The chain's CDR3 is CASNIGGTSRGNEQYF. The CDR3 region has the DNA TGTGCCAGCAACATTGGCGGAACTTCCAGAGGAAACGAGCAGTACTTC.

This clonotype has at least ten counts. This chain connects TRBV24-1 to TRBJ2-5; weak D call: TRBD2 (6 bases). Trimming removed 5 bases from V and 4 bases from J, with 10 bases in between. This CDR3 contains 13 residues. Germline V gives CDR1 KGHDR, CDR2 SFDVKD. CDR3 protein: CATSAGTSETQYF. The CDR3 coding sequence is TGTGCCACCAGTGCCGGGACTTCAGAGACCCAGTACTTC.

The J gene is TRBJ2-3, the V gene TRBV20-1, with TRBD2 as a possible D gene (6 bases). The germline gives CDR1 DFQATT, CDR2 SNEGSKA (reference sequence). V lost 3 bases and J 6 bases, leaving 13 bases between the germline ends. The CDR3 is 13 residues long. CDR3 residues: CSARTRSRDTQYF. CDR3 coding DNA: TGCAGTGCTAGGACTAGGAGTCGGGATACGCAGTATTTT.

This clonotype was seen ten or more times. The chain links TRBV18 to TRBJ2-6; a possible D gene is TRBD1 (5 bases). The germline V gene has CDR1 KGHSH and CDR2 LQKENI. The CDR3 loop spans 18 amino acids. The V and J ends lost 3 bases and 0 bases respectively, with 15 bases between them. The CDR3 loop is CASSPFVGVPSGANVLTF. The CDR3 nucleotides read TGTGCCAGCTCACCCTTCGTAGGGGTACCCTCTGGGGCCAACGTCCTGACTTTC.

In its sample, this clonotype was seen a few times. The CDR3 loop reads CASKTGGSADTQYF. The CDR3 nucleotides read TGTGCCAGCAAAACAGGGGGATCAGCAGATACGCAGTATTTT. The rearrangement joins TRBV27 to TRBJ2-3; 8 bases are a match to TRBD1. Trimming removed 7 bases from V and 4 bases from J; junction bases left unmatched: 7. CDR1 and CDR2 (germline): MNHEY, SMNVEV (reference sequence). This CDR3 contains 14 residues.

This clonotype has a count of ten or more. This sequence joins TRBV12-3 or TRBV12-4 and TRBJ2-1; 11 nucleotides agree with TRBD2. The CDR3 extends over 15 amino acids. V was pared by 6 bases and J by 8 bases, with 9 bases of the junction left unmatched. This chain's CDR3 is CASSKDSGGADEQFF. CDR3 DNA: TGTGCCAGCAGCAAGGATAGCGGGGGGGCCGATGAGCAGTTCTTC.